A selection of T cell receptor beta chains follows, all from one sample in a study of blood T cell repertoires in COVID-19. Measured with immunoSEQ multiplex PCR; TCRdb has only the in-frame clones, and not every one. The repertoire holds roughly 250,000 clones, with approximately 83% as singletons. Material: PBMCs or T cells enriched from blood (not recorded which). The receptors derive from a young woman who had recovered from COVID-19. The CDR3 runs from the conserved cysteine through the conserved F or W. A D gene is named only where the DNA matches it firmly. Not every row has a clone size; where given, it reads once, few, many or a size class.

CDR3 protein | CDR3 DNA | D gene | J gene | V gene | clone size
CASSLQGSVYGYTF | TGTGCCAGCAGCTTGCAGGGGTCGGTCTATGGCTACACCTTC | . | TRBJ1-2 | TRBV5-6 | .
CASSLVLGADNTEAFF | TGTGCCAGCAGCTTGGTATTGGGGGCCGATAACACTGAAGCTTTCTTT | . | TRBJ1-1 | TRBV5-4 | .
CASSLSGRTYNEQFF | TGTGCCAGCAGCCTTAGCGGGAGGACGTACAATGAGCAGTTCTTC | TRBD2 | TRBJ2-1 | TRBV9 | .
CASSDRVGGAVGTGELFF | TGTGCCAGCAGTGACAGGGTCGGGGGGGCCGTAGGAACCGGGGAGCTGTTTTTT | TRBD2 | TRBJ2-2 | TRBV6-1 | .
CASSQDREEGYGYTF | TGCGCCAGCAGCCAGGACAGGGAAGAAGGCTATGGCTACACCTTC | TRBD1 | TRBJ1-2 | TRBV5-1 | .
CASSLGQGSTHYTEAFF | TGTGCCAGCAGCTTAGGACAGGGGTCTACCCACTACACTGAAGCTTTCTTT | TRBD1 | TRBJ1-1 | TRBV7-9 | .
CASSLGLAGAFGADTQYF | TGTGCCAGCAGCTTGGGACTAGCGGGAGCATTTGGCGCAGATACGCAGTATTTT | TRBD2 | TRBJ2-3 | TRBV11-2 | .
CASRPTRAGQSYEQYF | TGTGCCAGCAGACCAACCCGGGCAGGGCAGTCCTACGAGCAGTACTTC | . | TRBJ2-7 | TRBV7-8 | once
CATSDKGRDTETQYF | TGTGCCACCAGTGATAAAGGCCGGGACACAGAGACCCAGTACTTC | . | TRBJ2-5 | TRBV24-1 | .
CASSPPGHRDSNQPQHF | TGTGCCAGCAGTCCCCCGGGGCACCGGGACAGTAATCAGCCCCAGCATTTT | TRBD1 | TRBJ1-5 | TRBV28 | .
CASSPSAATNEKLFF | TGTGCCAGCAGTCCGAGCGCAGCAACTAATGAAAAACTGTTTTTT | . | TRBJ1-4 | TRBV28 | .
CSVGGVRDYGYTF | TGCAGCGTGGGAGGGGTCCGGGACTATGGCTACACCTTC | . | TRBJ1-2 | TRBV29-1 | .
CASSLKQGSGANVLTF | TGCGCCAGCAGCTTAAAACAGGGCTCTGGGGCCAACGTCCTGACTTTC | . | TRBJ2-6 | TRBV5-1 | .
CAFPGGRHSGANVLTF | TGTGCCTTCCCGGGAGGGCGGCACTCTGGGGCCAACGTCCTGACTTTC | TRBD2 | TRBJ2-6 | TRBV7-9 | .
CASSRQDSWNQPQHF | TGTGCCAGCAGCCGTCAGGACAGTTGGAATCAGCCCCAGCATTTT | . | TRBJ1-5 | TRBV5-6 | .
CASTPPGNSGNTIYF | TGTGCCAGCACCCCTCCAGGGAATAGTGGAAACACCATATATTTT | . | TRBJ1-3 | TRBV7-8 | .
CASSPREGKSGDTEAFF | TGTGCCAGCAGCCCCCGGGAGGGGAAGAGCGGGGACACTGAAGCTTTCTTT | . | TRBJ1-1 | TRBV7-9 | .
CASSPRSGTGGTVNEKLFF | TGTGCCAGCTCACCTCGTTCCGGGACAGGGGGCACAGTTAATGAAAAACTGTTTTTT | TRBD1 | TRBJ1-4 | TRBV18 | .
CASEGDEGYEQYF | TGTGCCAGCGAGGGAGATGAGGGCTACGAGCAGTACTTC | . | TRBJ2-7 | TRBV2 | .
CASSFGGGQVVGELFF | TGTGCCAGCAGTTTTGGGGGGGGCCAAGTAGTTGGGGAGCTGTTTTTT | . | TRBJ2-2 | TRBV28 | .
CASSRHRNGDEKLFF | TGTGCCAGCAGCCGTCATAGGAACGGGGATGAAAAACTGTTTTTT | . | TRBJ1-4 | TRBV3-1/TRBV3-2 | .
CASRAEETQYF | TGCGCCAGCAGAGCGGAAGAGACCCAGTACTTC | . | TRBJ2-5 | TRBV5-1 | once
CASIPSPGNWDTEAFF | TGTGCCAGCATTCCTAGCCCCGGGAACTGGGACACTGAAGCTTTCTTT | . | TRBJ1-1 | TRBV5-6 | .
CASSIKPGQGPDTQYF | TGTGCCAGTAGTATTAAGCCGGGACAGGGCCCAGATACGCAGTATTTT | TRBD1 | TRBJ2-3 | TRBV19 | .
CATSDWAGLTGELFF | TGTGCCACCAGTGATTGGGCAGGGCTCACCGGGGAGCTGTTTTTT | . | TRBJ2-2 | TRBV24-1 | .
CASRDQVLAWNEQFF | TGTGCCAGCAGAGACCAAGTACTAGCATGGAATGAGCAGTTCTTC | . | TRBJ2-1 | TRBV6-5 | .
CASSVGAGDGNQPQHF | TGTGCCAGCAGCGTAGGTGCGGGGGACGGCAATCAGCCCCAGCATTTT | . | TRBJ1-5 | TRBV9 | .
CASSLEDRDGTEAFF | TGTGCCAGCAGCTTAGAGGACAGGGACGGGACTGAAGCTTTCTTT | TRBD1 | TRBJ1-1 | TRBV7-6 | .
CASTATASYGYTF | TGTGCCAGCACCGCGACTGCTAGCTATGGCTACACCTTC | . | TRBJ1-2 | TRBV28 | .
CASSLQGIGFNEQFF | TGTGCCAGCAGTTTACAGGGAATAGGATTCAATGAGCAGTTCTTC | . | TRBJ2-1 | TRBV27 | .
CASRRTALSSYNSPLHF | TGTGCCAGCAGGCGGACAGCCCTGAGCTCCTATAATTCACCCCTCCACTTT | . | TRBJ1-6 | TRBV2 | .
CASTGAYTGELFF | TGTGCCAGCACAGGGGCCTACACCGGGGAGCTGTTTTTT | . | TRBJ2-2 | TRBV28 | .
CAWSGGETEAFF | TGTGCCTGGTCAGGGGGTGAAACTGAAGCTTTCTTT | TRBD1 | TRBJ1-1 | TRBV30 | .
CSVVQGYSGNTIYF | TGCAGCGTTGTACAGGGCTACTCTGGAAACACCATATATTTT | . | TRBJ1-3 | TRBV29-1 | .
CASRGRVGTGELFF | TGTGCCAGTCGAGGGAGGGTTGGCACCGGGGAGCTGTTTTTT | . | TRBJ2-2 | TRBV7-5 | .
CASSRGGGLGNQPQHF | TGTGCCAGCAGCCGGGGAGGGGGGCTGGGCAATCAGCCCCAGCATTTT | . | TRBJ1-5 | TRBV9 | .
CASSYSEREPYNEQFF | TGTGCCAGCAGTTACTCGGAGCGGGAGCCCTACAATGAGCAGTTCTTC | TRBD2 | TRBJ2-1 | TRBV6-6 | .
CASSLDRRYEAFF | TGTGCCAGCAGCCTTGACAGGCGATATGAAGCTTTCTTT | . | TRBJ1-1 | TRBV3-1/TRBV3-2 | .
CASSPRGAGGNNEQFF | TGTGCCAGCAGCCCTCGAGGAGCGGGGGGGAACAATGAGCAGTTCTTC | TRBD2 | TRBJ2-1 | TRBV11-2 | once
CASSQVLNSGANVLTF | TGTGCCAGCAGCCAAGTACTCAACTCTGGGGCCAACGTCCTGACTTTC | . | TRBJ2-6 | TRBV3-1/TRBV3-2 | .
CASAAGGNSPLHF | TGTGCCAGCGCTGCAGGGGGAAATTCACCCCTCCACTTT | TRBD1 | TRBJ1-6 | TRBV7-9 | many
CASSQDLRLAGDNEQFF | TGTGCCAGCAGCCAAGATCTTAGGCTAGCGGGAGACAATGAGCAGTTCTTC | TRBD2 | TRBJ2-1 | TRBV4-2 | .
CASSPSGFTEAFF | TGTGCCAGCTCACCATCGGGGTTTACTGAAGCTTTCTTT | . | TRBJ1-1 | TRBV18 | .
CATSGILAGSYNEQFF | TGTGCCACCAGTGGTATACTAGCGGGTTCCTACAATGAGCAGTTCTTC | TRBD2 | TRBJ2-1 | TRBV24-1 | .
CSAPGRLGDLNEQFF | TGCAGCGCCCCCGGGAGACTAGGGGATCTCAATGAGCAGTTCTTC | . | TRBJ2-1 | TRBV29-1 | few
CASSLALGLSDYEQYF | TGTGCCAGCAGCTTAGCGCTGGGACTTTCCGATTACGAGCAGTACTTC | . | TRBJ2-7 | TRBV7-2 | once
CASSLGTGPSTDTQYF | TGTGCCAGCAGCTTGGGGACAGGGCCAAGCACAGATACGCAGTATTTT | TRBD1 | TRBJ2-3 | TRBV5-8 | .
CASIPVGTKLETQYF | TGTGCCAGCATCCCGGTGGGGACTAAATTAGAGACCCAGTACTTC | TRBD2 | TRBJ2-5 | TRBV28 | .
CASRITGAGNTIYF | TGTGCCAGCAGGATCACAGGGGCCGGAAACACCATATATTTT | TRBD1 | TRBJ1-3 | TRBV5-5 | .
CASSPSGTGEQFF | TGTGCCAGCAGTCCTAGCGGGACTGGTGAGCAGTTCTTC | TRBD2 | TRBJ2-1 | TRBV28 | .
CASSFRGGYIRSGEKLFF | TGTGCCAGCAGTTTTCGTGGCGGATATATTCGTAGTGGTGAAAAACTGTTTTTT | . | TRBJ1-4 | TRBV28 | .
CASSPVDRYIYNEQFF | TGTGCCAGTAGTCCCGTAGACAGGTATATCTACAATGAGCAGTTCTTC | . | TRBJ2-1 | TRBV19 | .
CASSLGGPGRFSEAFF | TGTGCCAGCAGCTTGGGCGGGCCAGGGAGGTTCTCTGAAGCTTTCTTT | . | TRBJ1-1 | TRBV5-4 | once
CASSLILDTQYF | TGTGCCAGCAGCTTAATCTTAGATACGCAGTATTTT | . | TRBJ2-3 | TRBV7-2 | .